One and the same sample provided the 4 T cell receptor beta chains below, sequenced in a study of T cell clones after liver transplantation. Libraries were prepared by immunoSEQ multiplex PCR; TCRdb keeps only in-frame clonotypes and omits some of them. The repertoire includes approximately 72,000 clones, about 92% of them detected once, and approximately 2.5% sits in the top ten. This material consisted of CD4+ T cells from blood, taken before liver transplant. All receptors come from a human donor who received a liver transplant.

The CDR3: CASSLGGTLSSYEQYF. CDR3 DNA: TGTGCCAGCAGCTTAGGAGGGACCCTTAGCTCCTACGAGCAGTACTTC. This sequence joins TRBV11-2 and TRBJ2-7; either TRBD1 or TRBD2 may supply D (5 bases each). There are 16 residues in the CDR3. V gave up 1 base and J gave up 0 bases, with 13 bases separating them. The V gene's germline CDR1 is SGHAT and CDR2 FQNNGV. Full variable domain (missing parts from reference TRBV11-2 and TRBJ2-7): EAGVAQSPRYKIIEKRQSVAFWCNPISGHATLYWYQQILGQGPKLLIQFQNNGVVDDSQLPKDRFSAERLKGVDSTLKIQPAKLEDSAVYLCASSLGGTLSSYEQYFGPGTRLTVT.

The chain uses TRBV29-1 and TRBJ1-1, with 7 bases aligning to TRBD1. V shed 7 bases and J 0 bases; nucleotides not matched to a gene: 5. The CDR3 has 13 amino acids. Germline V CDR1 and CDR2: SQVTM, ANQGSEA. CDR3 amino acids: CSGGGQMNTEAFF. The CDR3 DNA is TGCAGCGGGGGGGGACAGATGAACACTGAAGCTTTCTTT.

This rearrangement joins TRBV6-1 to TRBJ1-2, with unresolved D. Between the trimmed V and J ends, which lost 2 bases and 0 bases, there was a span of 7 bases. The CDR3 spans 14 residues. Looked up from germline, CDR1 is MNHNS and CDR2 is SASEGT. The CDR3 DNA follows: TGTGCCAGCAGTGAACGGCAGCCTAACTATGGCTACACCTTC. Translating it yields CASSERQPNYGYTF.

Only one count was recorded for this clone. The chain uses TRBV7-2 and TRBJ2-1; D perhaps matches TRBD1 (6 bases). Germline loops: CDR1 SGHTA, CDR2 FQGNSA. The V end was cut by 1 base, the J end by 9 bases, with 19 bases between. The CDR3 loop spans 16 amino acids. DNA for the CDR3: TGTGCCAGCAGCTTAGGTTTGGGGCCTCTACAGGGTGAGCAGTTCTTC. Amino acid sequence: CASSLGLGPLQGEQFF.